The following is a T cell receptor (beta chain) sequence with its context. Its antigen is unknown. No per-base quality is available; no much larger clone lies one base away. TCR CDR3 regions were amplified from genomic DNA by multiplex PCR using the deep immunoSEQ assay. Genomic DNA extracted from each cell subset was distributed evenly over all wells of several immunoSEQ 96-well plates, and each plate served as one replicate. For unsorted PBMC, approximately 290 ng of genomic DNA, equivalent to roughly 30,000 T cell genomes, went into each replicate PCR. Ten immunoSEQ deep assay plates were used to sequence unsorted PBMC genomic DNA. The purified libraries were quantified using a Qubit 3.0 fluorometer, sized with a Bioanalyzer 2100, and then quantified again using the KAPA Library Quantification kit. Every immunoSEQ 96-well plate was sequenced on a separate single-read 150-cycle Illumina NextSeq 550 flow cell. From the authors' description of their analysis: The immunoSEQ output contained only junctional sequences without quality scores, so filtering could not match that applied to full-length reads. To assign V/J genes and CDR3, sequences were annotated against IMGT germline references using PyIR, a Python wrapper for IgBLAST v1.9. Reads with weak V/J assignments (E-value above 1e-6), missing CDR3, stop codons, out-of-frame junctions, or ambiguous translated residues were removed. V3J clonotypes were defined by identical inferred V gene, J gene, and CDR3 amino acid sequence. Percentage overlap between repertoires was calculated by dividing the number of shared unique clonotypes by the size of the smaller repertoire. Repertoire richness was assessed with RTK rarefaction, the Chao1 estimator, and Recon v2.1 estimates of unobserved clonotypes. The table was pulled from immuneACCESS by TCRdb, which kept in-frame rearrangements only. Such tables lose some clones; where checked, under half of the loss comes from unresolved V genes, and the rest has no known cause. V, J and clone size were drawn from that table, and D and trimming were deduced from the DNA. The sample has about 480,000 clones on record, approximately 85% of them singletons. Clones ranked in the top ten supply around 13% of the sample.

The germline V gene supplies CDR1 KGHSH and CDR2 LQKENI. The CDR3 contains 13 residues, cysteine and phenylalanine counted. Kept here is only the CDR3 DNA, which spans 39 bases and is read in frame from base 1. V gives up 6 bases and J gives up 6 bases, and the segment between their germline ends measures 15 bases. Healthy HIV-negative adults with no recently reported acute infections or vaccinations were included as donors. Only Caucasian adults living in Nashville, Tennessee, USA were represented among the donors. In the unsorted samples, 90 million to 100 million PBMCs were counted, and genomic DNA was extracted using the QIAamp DNA Blood Mini kit. Blood was collected by leukapheresis, and PBMCs were isolated by Ficoll-Histopaque density gradient centrifugation and then cryopreserved in liquid nitrogen vapor phase. The sample originates from a study of shared clonotypes between healthy human individuals (TCRdb year 2020). At the level of the whole study: The cohort comprised two women and a few men aged 18 to 49 years. The study deeply sequenced blood TCR repertoires of about five healthy adults to estimate repertoire size and the extent of clonotype sharing between individuals. Different laboratories and diverse techniques were used to prepare libraries and sequence TCR repertoires, to increase sequencing depth and limit assay-specific biases. Per donor, leukapheresis produced somewhere between about 0.9 and 9 billion PBMCs. Points the paper makes about the study in general: Sampling was restricted to blood, and TCR repertoires in tissue are likely to differ from TCR repertoires in blood. Pairwise subsampling led to the expectation that sequencing depth would affect the degree of clonotype sharing among donors. Because the study included a small number of donors, the genetic and exposure-history diversity represented was limited.

The sequencing sample was made of PBMCs. Recombination connected TRBV18 to TRBJ2-7, with the identity of the D gene unclear. The TCR sequence derives from a middle-aged woman in good health. Some clones in this sample may be carry-over from other donors' samples. The nucleotide sequence is TGTGCCAGCTCCCCCCCATCCCAGCCCGAGCAGTACTTC. Its protein reads: CASSPPSQPEQYF.